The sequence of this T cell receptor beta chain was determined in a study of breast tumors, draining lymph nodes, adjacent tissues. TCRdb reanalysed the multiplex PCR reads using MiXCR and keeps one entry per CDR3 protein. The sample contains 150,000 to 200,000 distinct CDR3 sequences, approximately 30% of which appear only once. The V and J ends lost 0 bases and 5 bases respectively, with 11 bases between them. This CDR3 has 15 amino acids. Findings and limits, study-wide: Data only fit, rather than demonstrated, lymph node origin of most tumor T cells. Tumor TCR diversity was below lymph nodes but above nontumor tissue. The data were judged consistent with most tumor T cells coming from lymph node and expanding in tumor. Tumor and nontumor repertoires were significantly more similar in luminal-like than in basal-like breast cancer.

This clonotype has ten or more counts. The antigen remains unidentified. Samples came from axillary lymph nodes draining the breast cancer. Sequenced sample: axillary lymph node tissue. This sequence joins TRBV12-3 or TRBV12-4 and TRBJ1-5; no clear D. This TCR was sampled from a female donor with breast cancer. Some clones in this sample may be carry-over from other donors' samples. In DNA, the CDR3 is TGTGCCAGCAGTTTAGCGCGAGGGAGGGATCAGCCCCAGCATTTT. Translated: CASSLARGRDQPQHF.